This TCR beta chain was recorded in a study of beta chain features in type 1 diabetes (dated by TCRdb to the late 2010s). About the full investigation: No differences in mean age, gender distribution, total cell number or subset yield were found between patients and healthy donors. Across all samples, almost 110 million sorted cells were examined, and cell number per subset correlated strongly with RNA yield. In the study, TCRB repertoires of sorted circulating CD4+ T cell subsets from recently diagnosed type 1 diabetes patients were compared with those of matched healthy donors. Regulatory and stem cell-like memory subsets were obtained from only 8 patients and roughly 8 healthy donors, while naive and central memory subsets were obtained from all 30 or so donors.

What the work shows at the level of the full study, not this receptor alone: PCR may preferentially amplify shorter templates, but because patient and control samples were amplified and corrected together, any resulting skew would affect both groups equally. Patients with type 1 diabetes made fewer insertions and deleted more nucleotides at VDJ recombination sites, implying thymic rearrangement abnormalities. Because the HLA sub-analyses included only small numbers of individuals, any influence of HLA type on TCRB rearrangement was left unresolved. Naive, central memory and regulatory TCRB repertoires appeared more similar among patients than among healthy donors. Because cDNA was sequenced instead of genomic DNA, highly expressing activated cells could be over-represented, though the groups showed no difference in activation or CD3 levels. A moderate but significant shortening of TCRB CDR3 length was observed in type 1 diabetes patients in all four CD4+ subsets.

The entire amount of isolated RNA was reverse transcribed using the High Capacity cDNA Reverse Transcription Kit, so the sequenced TCRB transcripts were expressed ones. Naive, central memory and regulatory T cell samples underwent deep immunoSEQ sequencing, averaging about 3.57 million total reads per sample. Sorted cells were lysed in RLT buffer, and RNA was extracted using DNase-treated RNeasy Micro or Mini kits according to cell number. To prevent cross-contamination, every cell subset was processed on its own, while patient and healthy donor samples were processed together. Using the immunoSEQ multiplex PCR, TCRB sequences were amplified from cDNA into 87-bp fragments spanning the CDR3 region. Sequencing of the amplicons was performed on the Illumina HiSeq platform. In the source study's methods: Synthetic template baselines were used to correct PCR bias computationally, reads within Hamming distance 2 were collapsed together, and singletons that could not be merged were discarded. By aligning reads against IMGT, V, D and J genes, CDR3 length, and insertions or deletions at six rearrangement sites were assigned. Within each subset, clonotype counts were normalized to sorted cell number, and only after that were true diversity and Gini coefficients computed with the tcR R package. The overlap coefficient, calculated on TCRB nucleotide sequences, was used to quantify repertoire sharing. TCRdb took over this immuneACCESS table, retaining in-frame rearrangements with V and J assigned. Such tables are incomplete; in checked studies, under half of the missing clones stem from an unresolved V gene, and the remainder is unexplained. V, J and clone size were drawn from that table, and D and trimming were deduced from the DNA. This sample holds under 250,000 clones; about 30% were observed only once. The top ten clones comprise 4% of the sample.

V sheds 5 bases and J sheds 11 bases, leaving 13 bases between their ends. Measured from the cysteine to the phenylalanine, the CDR3 is 13 residues long. The sequence is cut down to CDR3 DNA, 39 bases in frame from base 1. Per the germline V gene, SGHTA is the CDR1 and FQGNSA is the CDR2. Each donor gave one peripheral blood draw, around 100 mL on average, collected into heparinised tubes. Using a panel that included CD45RO, CCR7, CD25, CD127, CD95 and CD27, naive, central memory, regulatory and stem cell-like memory CD4+ T cells were sorted on a BD FACSAria II. All sorted populations exceeded 95% purity. PBMCs were isolated immediately by Lymphoprep density gradient centrifugation and stained directly without culture. So that batch effects would be minimized, each experiment stained and sorted samples in pairs, pairing one healthy donor with one patient. In its sample, this clone was seen a few times. What antigen it recognizes has not been identified. Per-nucleotide qualities are absent, and no much larger clonotype sits a single base away.

This sequence uses TRBV7-2 and TRBJ1-6; a confident D gene designation cannot be given. The material sequenced was central memory CD4+ T cells from blood. The TCR comes from a man aged 25 to 40 in good health. This receptor carries the CDR3 CASSEDQAAPLHF. The bases read TGTGCCAGCAGCGAGGACCAAGCTGCACCCCTCCACTTT.